The next 22 T cell receptor beta chains were all read from a single sample in a study of T cells in Graves' hyperthyroidism and ophthalmopathy. Amplification targeted TCR beta CDR3 regions from RNA transcripts. Initially, a first-round RT-PCR of the TCR CDR3 employed the HTBI primer set. MiXCR, applied by TCRdb to the multiplex PCR reads, yields one record per CDR3 protein. The top ten hold around 9.3% of the sample, which has roughly 840,000 distinct CDR3 sequences, 38% seen once. Sequencing was performed on blood. The receptors were gathered from a young man with Graves' hyperthyroidism.

A note on this clonotype: At one end, the junction sequence differs from germline, possibly due to a read error. The rearrangement joins TRBV7-9 to TRBJ2-2, with 8 bases aligning to TRBD2. The CDR3 is 16 amino acids. Germline lookup yields CDR1 SEHNR and CDR2 FQNEAQ (reference sequence). CDR3 DNA: TGCGCCAGCAGCCCCTTAGCGGGGCCGAACACCGGGGAGCTGTTTTTT. Protein sequence: CASSPLAGPNTGELFF.

The chain joins TRBV2 to TRBJ1-2; no clear D gene. CDR1 is SNHLY, CDR2 FYNNEI, per germline. This CDR3 spans 11 amino acids. Trimming took off 6 bases at V and 4 bases at J, with 6 bases between the two ends. This CDR3 is CASRALYGYTF. CDR3 DNA: TGTGCCAGCAGAGCCCTCTATGGCTACACCTTC.

For this clonotype: This may come from a read error, since a much larger clone is one base off. The chain is built from TRBV7-8 and TRBJ1-2, with D perhaps matching TRBD1 (5 bases). Trimming took 8 bases from V and 10 from J, leaving 14 bases between them. In germline, CDR1 is SGHVS, CDR2 FQNEAQ. The CDR3 consists of 11 residues. The CDR3 DNA reads as TGTGCCAGCGGCAGGGAGGGAACCTACACCTTC. Its protein product is CASGREGTYTF.

In this sample, this clonotype turned up many times. The CDR3 coding sequence is TGTGCCAGCAGTTACTCGAAAGGGGAGGGTTACGAGCAGTACTTC. Its protein is CASSYSKGEGYEQYF. The chain carries TRBV6-6 and TRBJ2-7; 7 nucleotides align to TRBD2. The CDR3 sequence is 15 residues long. V shed 0 bases, J shed 4 bases, and the junction held 6 bases outside the gene matches. The germline gives CDR1 MNHNY, CDR2 SVGAGI (reference sequence).

V is TRBV15 and J is TRBJ1-2; perhaps TRBD1 as D (5 bases). V gave up 4 bases and J gave up 7 bases, with 16 bases separating them. Looked up from germline, CDR1 is LNHNV and CDR2 is YYDKDF (reference sequence). CDR3 length: 14 residues. The CDR3 DNA follows: TGTGCCACCAGCATAGGAGGGGATCTCTTTGGCTACACCTTC. As protein: CATSIGGDLFGYTF.

The V call is TRBV12-3 or TRBV12-4, the J call TRBJ2-7; D might be TRBD2 (6 bases). The germline V and J ends were trimmed by 3 bases and 0 bases, with 12 bases remaining between them. This CDR3 has 15 residues. This chain's CDR3 is CASSFAGPSSYEQYF. CDR3 DNA: TGTGCCAGCAGTTTTGCGGGGCCGAGCTCCTACGAGCAGTACTTC.

A few counts support this clonotype. The genes are TRBV4-1 and TRBJ2-2; 9 nucleotides match TRBD2. Trimming took 9 bases from V and 6 from J; bases not matched to a gene: 5. The CDR3 is made up of 13 amino acids. CDR1 is MGHRA, CDR2 YSYEKL, per germline. In DNA, the CDR3 is TGCGCCAGTGGACTAGCGTTGGCCGGGGAGCTGTTTTTT. As protein: CASGLALAGELFF.

V gene TRBV29-1 combines with J gene TRBJ1-5, with 7 bases identical to TRBD1. Trimming removed 6 bases from V and 2 bases from J; junction bases left unmatched: 10. The CDR3 loop spans 15 amino acids. CDR1 and CDR2 from the germline V gene are SQVTM and ANQGSEA. The CDR3 loop reads CSVASRGTGNQPQHF. The CDR3 bases are TGCAGCGTCGCCTCTCGGGGGACAGGCAATCAGCCCCAGCATTTT.

This chain joins TRBV9 and TRBJ2-2; TRBD1 matches 7 bases. CDR1 SGDLS and CDR2 YYNGEE come from the germline V gene. Trimming cost V 4 bases and J 4 bases; bases outside gene matches: 13. The CDR3 contains 17 residues. Here the CDR3 reads CASSRTYTQGSTGELFF. As DNA, the CDR3 is TGTGCCAGCAGCCGAACTTATACACAGGGGTCCACCGGGGAGCTGTTTTTT.

This clonotype has just a few counts. The rearrangement links TRBV14 to TRBJ2-5; tentatively, D is TRBD1 (6 bases). The CDR3 is 15 amino acids. Germline CDR1 and CDR2: SGHDN and FVKESK. V lost 1 base to trimming and J lost 1 base, with 10 bases between them. Here the CDR3 reads CASSQVWTVQETQYF. The CDR3 DNA reads TGTGCCAGCAGCCAAGTCTGGACAGTCCAAGAGACCCAGTACTTC.

This clonotype has only a few counts. One end of the junction is discordant with germline, which a read error may explain. The J gene is TRBJ1-4, the V gene TRBV5-4, with D possibly TRBD1 on 6 matching bases. The CDR3 length is 16 residues. In germline, CDR1 is SGHNT, CDR2 YYREEE (reference sequence). CDR3: CASSLSLGAQNEKLFF. The CDR3 bases are TGCGCCAGCAGCCTAAGCTTGGGGGCGCAGAATGAAAAACTGTTTTTT.

This clonotype has more than one count but fewer than ten. The CDR3 sequence: CASSRTDRGYTF. The DNA of the CDR3 is TGTGCCAGCAGCCGTACAGATCGCGGCTACACCTTC. The chain is built from TRBV9 and TRBJ1-2; D unclear. The germline CDR1 and CDR2 sequences are SGDLS and YYNGEE. V was cut by 4 bases and J by 8 bases, with 12 bases left in between. This CDR3 is built from 12 residues.

Many counts were recorded for this clonotype. CDR3 nucleotides: TGTGCCAGCAGTTCGAGACCCGGGACCGACTATGGCTACACCTTC. Residues: CASSSRPGTDYGYTF. This rearrangement joins TRBV12-3 or TRBV12-4 to TRBJ1-2; D is perhaps TRBD1 (5 bases). The CDR3 contains 15 residues. V was trimmed by 4 bases and J by 3 bases, leaving 15 bases between them.

This clonotype was detected many times. This chain uses TRBV25-1 with TRBJ2-5; TRBD1 might be the D (6 bases). V shed 5 bases and J shed 5 bases, with 15 bases lying between them. The CDR3 extends over 14 amino acids. The V gene's germline CDR1 is MGHDK and CDR2 SYGVNS. The chain's CDR3 is CASSHLGGRETQYF. The CDR3 DNA reads as TGTGCCAGCAGTCACCTAGGGGGACGGGAGACCCAGTACTTC.

V usage is TRBV5-1 and J usage is TRBJ2-7, with TRBD1 identical over 9 bases. The ends lost 4 bases at V and 5 bases at J; junction bases unmatched: 16. The germline V gene has CDR1 SGHRS and CDR2 YFSETQ. The CDR3 extends over 17 amino acids. CDR3 in DNA: TGCGCCAGCAGCCGTATCAACCGACCCGGGACAGGGAACGAGCAGTACTTC. Translating it yields CASSRINRPGTGNEQYF.

In nucleotides, the CDR3 is TGCAGCAGTCCTGACACTTATCAGCCCCAGCATTTT. Translation: CSSPDTYQPQHF. The chain couples TRBV29-1 to TRBJ1-5; no clear D. Germline V lookup: CDR1 SQVTM, CDR2 ANQGSEA. Trimming removed 8 bases from V and 5 bases from J, with 13 bases in between. This CDR3 comprises 12 residues.

This clonotype showed up just a few times. The chain recombines TRBV2 with TRBJ2-7; TRBD1 matches 7 bases. V was clipped by 8 bases and J by 7 bases; unmatched bases: 14. Germline values: CDR1 SNHLY, CDR2 FYNNEI. The CDR3 extends over 14 amino acids. This chain's CDR3 is CASLGGQTSTEQYF. The CDR3 DNA reads TGTGCCAGCCTAGGGGGACAGACTTCTACGGAGCAGTACTTC.

This chain connects TRBV7-6 to TRBJ2-7; tentative D call: TRBD1 (5 bases). Trimming removed 4 bases at V and 7 bases at J, with 11 bases between. The CDR3 runs 12 residues. Germline lookup yields CDR1 SGHVS and CDR2 FNYEAQ. The CDR3 DNA is TGTGCCAGCAGCTCAGGGTCTGATGAGCAGTACTTC. It encodes CASSSGSDEQYF.

The chain employs TRBV3-1 and TRBJ2-5, with D perhaps TRBD2 (6 bases). Per the germline V gene, CDR1 is LGHDT and CDR2 is YNNKEL (reference sequence). The CDR3 is 16 amino acids. V was clipped by 4 bases and J by 4 bases, with 19 bases between them. The CDR3 DNA is TGTGCCAGCAGCCGAAGTAGCAGCCGGGGAGGAGAGACCCAGTACTTC. Its protein is CASSRSSSRGGETQYF.

This clonotype was detected many times. V is TRBV20-1 and J is TRBJ1-6, with TRBD1 matching over 7 bases. Losses at the gene ends were 1 base for V and 4 bases for J; bases not matched to a gene: 10. Germline V CDR1 and CDR2: DFQATT, SNEGSKA (reference sequence). CDR3 length: 17 amino acids. Here the CDR3 DNA reads TGCAGTGCTAGAGGGATTCAGCCGGGACAGTATAATTCACCCCTCCACTTT. It codes for CSARGIQPGQYNSPLHF.

The rearrangement joins TRBV15 to TRBJ1-6; D uncertain. The CDR3 spans 15 residues. The germline CDR1 and CDR2 sequences are LNHNV and YYDKDF (reference sequence). The ends were cut back, 5 bases at V and 8 bases at J, with 16 bases in the middle. The DNA of the CDR3 is TGTGCCACCAGCGGATGGGCGGACTGGGATTCACCCCTCCACTTT. This encodes CATSGWADWDSPLHF.

This chain joins TRBV11-2 and TRBJ2-2, with D possibly matching TRBD2 (6 bases). From germline, CDR1 is SGHAT and CDR2 FQNNGV. This CDR3 comprises 14 residues. Trimming cost V 5 bases and J 5 bases, with 12 bases left between them. This CDR3 reads CASSPRDLTGELFF. The CDR3 DNA follows: TGTGCCAGCAGCCCCCGGGACTTAACCGGGGAGCTGTTTTTT. Full variable domain (missing parts from reference TRBV11-2 and TRBJ2-2): EAGVAQSPRYKIIEKRQSVAFWCNPISGHATLYWYQQILGQGPKLLIQFQNNGVVDDSQLPKDRFSAERLKGVDSTLKIQPAKLEDSAVYLCASSPRDLTGELFFGEGSRLTVL.